A single T cell receptor beta chain is shown here with its context. Its antigen is undetermined. The source of the sample is a study of shared clonotypes between healthy human individuals. Study information: Every donor yielded three CD4 naive, three CD4 memory, two CD8 naive and one CD8 memory plate.

Notes on the study in general: Around 5% of naive CD4 clonotypes were common to a handful of donors. Generally, naive subsets came out with larger estimated richness than memory subsets.

This table comes from immunoSEQ multiplex PCR, and its TCRdb copy is limited to in-frame clones, with some not included. The sample holds over a million clones, 78% seen once. Germline assignment: CDR1 KGHSH and CDR2 LQKENI. Trimming cost V 1 base and J 7 bases; bases outside gene matches: 11. The CDR3 sequence is 16 residues long. The source material was memory CD4+ T cells from PBMCs. The subset is: CD45RA-negative fraction. The chain links TRBV18 to TRBJ2-5, with 8 bases aligning to TRBD2. The receptor's source is a man younger than 35 in good health. Some clones in this sample may be carry-over from other donors' samples. CDR3 DNA: TGTGCCAGCTCACCACAAGAAGCGGGGGCCCTCGGGACCCAGTACTTC. Translation gives CASSPQEAGALGTQYF.